The rows below give T cell receptor beta chains drawn from one sample of a study of shared clonotypes between healthy human individuals. TCRdb's copy holds only in-frame clones and misses some; the assay was immunoSEQ multiplex PCR. Seen here are 850,000 to 1,200,000 clones, around 76% observed once, and the top ten hold about 1.4%. Material for sequencing was memory CD4+ T cells sorted from blood. The receptors shown here come from a man aged 18-30 years in good health. Both conserved end residues are part of each CDR3. The D gene is left open where the match is weak. Only part of the rows carry a size: once, few, many, or a class if the clone is expanded.

size: .
J: TRBJ2-3
D: .
V: TRBV4-3
DNA: TGCGCCAGCAGCCAAGATCGGTCCTATACGCAGTATTTT
CDR3: CASSQDRSYTQYF

size: .
J: TRBJ2-1
D: .
V: TRBV20-1
DNA: TGCAGTGCTCGAGGATTTGAGCAGTTCTTC
CDR3: CSARGFEQFF

size: .
J: TRBJ1-2
D: .
V: TRBV5-5
DNA: TGTGCCAGCAGCACGGCTACAGTTAACTATGGCTACACCTTC
CDR3: CASSTATVNYGYTF

size: .
J: TRBJ2-5
D: .
V: TRBV5-8
DNA: TGTGCCAGCAGCTTGACGGACAGATACCTACAAGAGACCCAGTACTTC
CDR3: CASSLTDRYLQETQYF

size: .
J: TRBJ1-2
D: TRBD1
V: TRBV5-4
DNA: TGTGCCAGCAGCCGACAGGGAGGTGGCTACACCTTC
CDR3: CASSRQGGGYTF

size: .
J: TRBJ2-7
D: .
V: TRBV6-4
DNA: TGTGCCAGCAGTGCCCCCCCCTCCTACGAGCAGTACTTC
CDR3: CASSAPPSYEQYF

size: once
J: TRBJ1-5
D: .
V: TRBV5-8
DNA: TGTGCCAGCAGCCCGCTTTCGCGGGGTCAGCCCCAGCATTTT
CDR3: CASSPLSRGQPQHF

size: .
J: TRBJ2-7
D: .
V: TRBV6-1
DNA: TGTGCCAGCAGTGGGTCAGGGGCTATCTACGAGCAGTACTTC
CDR3: CASSGSGAIYEQYF

size: .
J: TRBJ2-5
D: .
V: TRBV30
DNA: TGTGCCTGGAGCCGCCTTGGACTTGTGCCGGAGACCCAGTACTTC
CDR3: CAWSRLGLVPETQYF

size: .
J: TRBJ2-3
D: TRBD1
V: TRBV30
DNA: TGTGCCTGGACGCGACAGGGGCTCGGCGCAGATACGCAGTATTTT
CDR3: CAWTRQGLGADTQYF

size: once
J: TRBJ1-2
D: TRBD1
V: TRBV2
DNA: TGTGCCAGCGCCAGGGGGCTGGACTATGGCTACACCTTC
CDR3: CASARGLDYGYTF

size: once
J: TRBJ1-5
D: TRBD1
V: TRBV27
DNA: TGTGCCAGCAGAAGACAGGGGGGGCACCAGCCCCAGCATTTT
CDR3: CASRRQGGHQPQHF

size: .
J: TRBJ2-4
D: TRBD2
V: TRBV19
DNA: TGTGCCAGCTCTGAGGCGGGGGGTGCCAAAAACATTCAGTACTTC
CDR3: CASSEAGGAKNIQYF

size: .
J: TRBJ2-3
D: .
V: TRBV15
DNA: TGTGCCACCAGCAGAGATGGGGGAATAAACACAGATATGCAGTATTTT
CDR3: CATSRDGGINTDMQYF

size: once
J: TRBJ2-7
D: TRBD1
V: TRBV6-1
DNA: TGTGCCAGCACCCAAACCGGGACAGTAAACGAGCAGTACTTC
CDR3: CASTQTGTVNEQYF

size: .
J: TRBJ1-2
D: TRBD1
V: TRBV7-8
DNA: TGTGCCAGCAGCTTGGGACAGGGAGAAGATGGCTACACCTTC
CDR3: CASSLGQGEDGYTF

size: .
J: TRBJ2-7
D: TRBD1
V: TRBV5-1
DNA: TGCGCCAGCAGACCAACAGGGGGCGGCGAGCAGTACTTC
CDR3: CASRPTGGGEQYF

size: few
J: TRBJ1-1
D: .
V: TRBV28
DNA: TGTGCCAGCAGCCACAGGGCATTGAACACTGAAGCTTTCTTT
CDR3: CASSHRALNTEAFF

size: .
J: TRBJ2-1
D: .
V: TRBV18
DNA: TGTGCCAGCTCTCGAGGGGGCAATGAGCAGTTCTTC
CDR3: CASSRGGNEQFF

size: .
J: TRBJ2-5
D: .
V: TRBV19
DNA: TGTGCCAGTAGTTCCGGGACGTTGAGGGGTGTAGAGACCCAGTACTTC
CDR3: CASSSGTLRGVETQYF

size: .
J: TRBJ1-2
D: .
V: TRBV15
DNA: TGTGCCACCAGCATGGGGGGGGGCCGCTATGGCTACACCTTC
CDR3: CATSMGGGRYGYTF

size: .
J: TRBJ2-3
D: .
V: TRBV27
DNA: TGTGCCAGCAGTTTATCGGGGGGACCTCAACGGAGAGATACGCAGTATTTT
CDR3: CASSLSGGPQRRDTQYF

size: few
J: TRBJ2-5
D: .
V: TRBV28
DNA: TGTGCCAGCAGTTATCTCCGGGACAAAGAGACCCAGTACTTC
CDR3: CASSYLRDKETQYF

size: .
J: TRBJ1-5
D: .
V: TRBV29-1
DNA: TGCAGCGTTTCGTTTGACATGTTTAGCAATCAGCCCCAGCATTTT
CDR3: CSVSFDMFSNQPQHF

size: .
J: TRBJ1-2
D: TRBD1
V: TRBV6-6
DNA: TGTGCCAGCAGTTACCGGGACAGCCGTGGCTACACCTTC
CDR3: CASSYRDSRGYTF

size: few
J: TRBJ1-6
D: .
V: TRBV7-2
DNA: TGTGCCAGCAGCTCCTCCACTACAGTGGGGAATTCACCCCTCCACTTT
CDR3: CASSSSTTVGNSPLHF

size: .
J: TRBJ2-2
D: TRBD2
V: TRBV7-2
DNA: TGTGCCAGCAGCCGGACTAGCGGGAACACCGGGGAGCTGTTTTTT
CDR3: CASSRTSGNTGELFF

size: .
J: TRBJ2-3
D: .
V: TRBV5-6
DNA: TGTGCCAGCAGCTTGCCTGGTGTTCAGCCGCAGTATTTT
CDR3: CASSLPGVQPQYF

size: .
J: TRBJ1-1
D: .
V: TRBV28
DNA: TGTGCCAGCAGGGGGGGGACTTCCCTGGTTGAGAACACTGAAGCTTTCTTT
CDR3: CASRGGTSLVENTEAFF

size: .
J: TRBJ2-7
D: .
V: TRBV6-5
DNA: TGTGCCAGCAGTTACTCGATTTACGGATCCTACGAGCAGTACTTC
CDR3: CASSYSIYGSYEQYF

size: .
J: TRBJ1-2
D: .
V: TRBV7-8
DNA: TGTGCCAGCAGCTTAGACGTATACTATGGCTACACCTTC
CDR3: CASSLDVYYGYTF

size: .
J: TRBJ1-1
D: .
V: TRBV29-1
DNA: TGCAGCGCTGACTCGGGACTGACTAACACTGAAGCTTTCTTT
CDR3: CSADSGLTNTEAFF

size: .
J: TRBJ1-5
D: .
V: TRBV19
DNA: TGTGCCAGTAGTATATTGCCCAGCAATCAGCCCCAGCATTTT
CDR3: CASSILPSNQPQHF

size: .
J: TRBJ2-1
D: TRBD2
V: TRBV6-1
DNA: TGTGCCAGCAGTGAAGTGGTAGCGGGGGCCGGATACAATGAGCAGTTCTTC
CDR3: CASSEVVAGAGYNEQFF

size: .
J: TRBJ1-2
D: .
V: TRBV19
DNA: TGTGCCAGTAACCTCGGGACTAACTATGGCTACACCTTC
CDR3: CASNLGTNYGYTF

size: .
J: TRBJ2-3
D: .
V: TRBV7-2
DNA: TGTGCCAGCAGCTGGGACTCCAGCACAGATACGCAGTATTTT
CDR3: CASSWDSSTDTQYF

size: .
J: TRBJ2-1
D: TRBD2
V: TRBV7-2
DNA: TGTGCCAGCAGCTACGGACTAGCGAGCTACAATGAGCAGTTCTTC
CDR3: CASSYGLASYNEQFF

size: .
J: TRBJ1-1
D: TRBD1
V: TRBV30
DNA: TGTGCCTCGGACAGGGGGCAGGCAAACACTGAAGCTTTCTTT
CDR3: CASDRGQANTEAFF

size: .
J: TRBJ2-3
D: .
V: TRBV30
DNA: TGTGCCTGGATGTTTGGGGGGAGTTCGTGGGCAGATACGCAGTATTTT
CDR3: CAWMFGGSSWADTQYF

size: .
J: TRBJ1-4
D: .
V: TRBV5-8
DNA: TGTGCCAGCAGCTTGAAACAGACAACTAATGAAAAACTGTTTTTT
CDR3: CASSLKQTTNEKLFF

size: .
J: TRBJ2-2
D: .
V: TRBV5-6
DNA: TGTGCCAGCAGCAGGGCGCAGGTCCGGAACACCGGGGAGCTGTTTTTT
CDR3: CASSRAQVRNTGELFF

size: many
J: TRBJ1-1
D: TRBD1
V: TRBV11-2
DNA: TGTGCCAGCAGCTTAGCCCCAGGGGGGAACACTGAAGCTTTCTTT
CDR3: CASSLAPGGNTEAFF

size: .
J: TRBJ2-5
D: TRBD1
V: TRBV7-9
DNA: TGTGCCAGCAGCGCAGGACAGGGACCGGAGACCCAGTACTTC
CDR3: CASSAGQGPETQYF

size: .
J: TRBJ1-4
D: .
V: TRBV4-3
DNA: TGCGCCAGCAGCCAAGATTTAGGAGTTGCAACTAATGAAAAACTGTTTTTT
CDR3: CASSQDLGVATNEKLFF

size: many
J: TRBJ1-1
D: .
V: TRBV19
DNA: TGTGCCAGTAGTATAGTGGGGCGATCGAACACTGAAGCTTTCTTT
CDR3: CASSIVGRSNTEAFF

size: .
J: TRBJ1-5
D: .
V: TRBV28
DNA: TGTGCCAGCCCCTTATCGGGGGGGCTCAATCAGCCCCAGCATTTT
CDR3: CASPLSGGLNQPQHF

size: .
J: TRBJ1-6
D: .
V: TRBV28
DNA: TGTGCCAGCAGTTTAGGCAGAGAGTCACCCCTCCACTTT
CDR3: CASSLGRESPLHF